This is a list of T cell receptor beta chains from one sample in a study of blood T cell repertoires in COVID-19. Using immunoSEQ multiplex PCR, the repertoire was profiled, and TCRdb retains in-frame clones only, with some absent. The table lists 120,000 to 150,000 clones, 85% to 90% of them singletons. The sample taken for sequencing was peripheral blood. The receptors derive from a woman aged 80 or over with acute or convalescent COVID-19. The CDR3 runs from the conserved cysteine through the conserved F or W. The D gene is left open where the match is weak. Clone size is stated in some rows and not others, as once, few, many or a class when expanded.

abundance,j_gene,len,v_gene,d_gene,CDR3aa,CDR3nt
-,TRBJ1-2,16,TRBV2,TRBD1,CASSRIPSDRAYGYTF,TGTGCCAGCAGTCGTATCCCCAGTGACAGGGCCTATGGCTACACCTTC
-,TRBJ2-2,15,TRBV19,-,CASSIRTENTGELFF,TGTGCCAGTAGTATCAGGACAGAGAACACCGGGGAGCTGTTTTTT
-,TRBJ1-1,11,TRBV6-5,TRBD1,CASRTGTEAFF,TGTGCCAGCAGGACAGGGACCGAAGCTTTCTTT
-,TRBJ2-6,17,TRBV18,TRBD1,CASSLTTTGSGANVLTF,TGTGCCAGCTCACTAACGACGACAGGGTCTGGGGCCAACGTCCTGACTTTC
-,TRBJ1-1,14,TRBV30,-,CAWSFPDRNTEAFF,TGTGCCTGGAGTTTCCCTGACAGAAACACTGAAGCTTTCTTT
once,TRBJ1-6,15,TRBV23-1,-,CASSQSQGRNSPLHF,TGCGCCAGCAGTCAATCGCAGGGCCGGAATTCACCCCTCCACTTT
-,TRBJ1-3,15,TRBV2,TRBD1,CASSEGQGERNTIYF,TGTGCCAGCAGTGAGGGACAGGGGGAGAGAAACACCATATATTTT
-,TRBJ1-1,13,TRBV6-5,TRBD1,CASRPTGGTEAFF,TGTGCCAGCAGACCAACAGGGGGCACTGAAGCTTTCTTT
-,TRBJ1-2,15,TRBV9,-,CASSAQGGSGYGYTF,TGTGCCAGCAGCGCCCAAGGGGGTTCGGGGTATGGCTACACCTTC
-,TRBJ1-1,15,TRBV2,TRBD1,CASTMIRQGGTEAFF,TGTGCCAGCACCATGATTCGACAGGGAGGCACTGAAGCTTTCTTT
-,TRBJ1-6,14,TRBV30,TRBD1,CAWSVDRARSPLHF,TGTGCCTGGAGTGTTGACAGGGCCCGCTCACCCCTCCACTTT
-,TRBJ2-1,17,TRBV5-1,TRBD2,CASSLAAVAGLNNEQFF,TGCGCCAGCAGCTTGGCCGCGGTAGCGGGACTTAACAATGAGCAGTTCTTC
-,TRBJ1-2,16,TRBV28,-,CASSSSSGTPGGGYTF,TGTGCCAGCAGTTCGTCTTCCGGGACTCCTGGAGGTGGCTACACCTTC
-,TRBJ1-2,15,TRBV6-1,-,CASSEQPGKSYGYTF,TGTGCCAGCAGTGAACAACCGGGTAAAAGCTATGGCTACACCTTC
few,TRBJ1-4,14,TRBV7-9,-,CASSLGRPNEKLFF,TGTGCCAGCAGCTTAGGCAGGCCTAATGAAAAACTGTTTTTT
-,TRBJ1-2,13,TRBV5-8,-,CASSFPGTNGYTF,TGTGCCAGCAGCTTTCCCGGGACTAATGGCTACACCTTC
-,TRBJ2-7,15,TRBV18,TRBD1,CASSSERDREAEQYF,TGTGCCAGCTCCAGTGAGCGGGACAGGGAGGCCGAGCAGTACTTC
-,TRBJ1-2,14,TRBV9,TRBD1,CASSVQGANYGYTF,TGTGCCAGCAGCGTACAGGGGGCAAACTATGGCTACACCTTC
-,TRBJ1-2,14,TRBV5-8,-,CASSLLTNDYGYTF,TGTGCCAGCAGCTTGTTGACAAACGACTATGGCTACACCTTC
few,TRBJ1-1,12,TRBV2,-,CASSDPGTEAFF,TGTGCCAGCAGTGACCCAGGGACTGAAGCTTTCTTT